This paragraph reports one T cell receptor beta chain. This CDR3 has 17 amino acids. Trimming pared 5 bases from V and 7 bases from J, leaving 23 bases between. In germline, CDR1 is KGHSH, CDR2 LQKENI. The record originates from a study of blood T cell repertoires in COVID-19. Here immunoSEQ multiplex PCR was the method, and the copy in TCRdb shows in-frame clones only, minus some. The sample yields approximately 150,000 clones, 70% to 85% seen once. The rearrangement joins TRBV18 to TRBJ1-4; D unclear. Input material: PBMCs or T cells enriched from blood (not recorded which). The TCR comes from a man aged 45 to 65 who had recovered from COVID-19. The CDR3 is CASSKNPPTGSGEKLFF. CDR3 nucleotide sequence: TGTGCCAGCTCAAAAAACCCCCCCACGGGTTCGGGTGAAAAACTGTTTTTT.